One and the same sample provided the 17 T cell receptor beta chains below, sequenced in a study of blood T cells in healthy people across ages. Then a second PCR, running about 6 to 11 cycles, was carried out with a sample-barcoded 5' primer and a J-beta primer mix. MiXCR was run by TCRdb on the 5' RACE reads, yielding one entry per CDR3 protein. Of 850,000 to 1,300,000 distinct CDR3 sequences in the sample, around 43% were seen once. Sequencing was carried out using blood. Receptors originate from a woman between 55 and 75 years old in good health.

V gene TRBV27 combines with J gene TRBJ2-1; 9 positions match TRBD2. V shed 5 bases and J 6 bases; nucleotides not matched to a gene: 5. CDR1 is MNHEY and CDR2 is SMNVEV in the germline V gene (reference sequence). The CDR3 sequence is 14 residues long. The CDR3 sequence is CASSSSGSGNEQFF. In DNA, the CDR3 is TGTGCCAGCAGTAGTAGCGGGAGTGGCAATGAGCAGTTCTTC.

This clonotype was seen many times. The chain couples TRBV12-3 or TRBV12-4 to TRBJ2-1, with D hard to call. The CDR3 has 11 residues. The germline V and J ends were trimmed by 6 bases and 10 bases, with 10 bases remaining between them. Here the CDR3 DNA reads TGTGCCAGCAGCCCAGGTTGGGAGCAGTTCTTC. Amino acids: CASSPGWEQFF.

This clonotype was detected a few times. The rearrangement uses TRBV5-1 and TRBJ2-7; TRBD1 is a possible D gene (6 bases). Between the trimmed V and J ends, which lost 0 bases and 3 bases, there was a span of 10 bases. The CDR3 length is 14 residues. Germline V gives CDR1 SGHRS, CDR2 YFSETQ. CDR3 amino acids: CASSLEQGNYEQYF. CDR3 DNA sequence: TGCGCCAGCAGCTTGGAACAGGGTAACTACGAGCAGTACTTC.

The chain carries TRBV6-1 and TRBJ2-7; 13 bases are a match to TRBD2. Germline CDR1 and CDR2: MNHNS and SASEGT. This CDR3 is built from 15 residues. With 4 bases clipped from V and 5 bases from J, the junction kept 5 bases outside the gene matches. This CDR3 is CASSGLAGGSHEQYF. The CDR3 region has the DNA TGTGCCAGCAGTGGACTAGCGGGAGGTTCCCACGAGCAGTACTTC.

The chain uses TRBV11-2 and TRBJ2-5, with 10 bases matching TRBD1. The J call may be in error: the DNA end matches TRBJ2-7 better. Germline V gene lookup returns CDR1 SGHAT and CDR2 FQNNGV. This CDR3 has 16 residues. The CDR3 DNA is TGTGCCAGCAGCCAATCACCGGGACAGGGGTTCTACGAGCAGTACTTC. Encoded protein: CASSQSPGQGFYEQYF.

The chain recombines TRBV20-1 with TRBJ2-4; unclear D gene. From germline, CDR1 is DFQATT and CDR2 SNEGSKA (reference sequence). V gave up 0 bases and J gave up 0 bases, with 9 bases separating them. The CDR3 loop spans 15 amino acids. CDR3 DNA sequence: TGCAGTGCTAGAGATTTGAGGCTAGCCAAAAACATTCAGTACTTC. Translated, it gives CSARDLRLAKNIQYF.

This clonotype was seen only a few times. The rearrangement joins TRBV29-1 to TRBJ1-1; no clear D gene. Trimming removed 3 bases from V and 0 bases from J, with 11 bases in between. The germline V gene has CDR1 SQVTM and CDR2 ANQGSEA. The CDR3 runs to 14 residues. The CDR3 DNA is TGCAGCGTTGAGGTGGCCCGGGTGAACACTGAAGCTTTCTTT. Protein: CSVEVARVNTEAFF.

The CDR3 DNA reads as TGCGCCAGCAGCCAAGATGGCGCGGCGTGGGGTTACAATGAGCAGTTCTTC. This sequence encodes CASSQDGAAWGYNEQFF. The genes are TRBV4-1 and TRBJ2-1; no definite D call. The CDR3 extends over 17 amino acids. CDR1 and CDR2 (germline): MGHRA, YSYEKL. V lost 0 bases and J lost 4, with 16 bases in between.

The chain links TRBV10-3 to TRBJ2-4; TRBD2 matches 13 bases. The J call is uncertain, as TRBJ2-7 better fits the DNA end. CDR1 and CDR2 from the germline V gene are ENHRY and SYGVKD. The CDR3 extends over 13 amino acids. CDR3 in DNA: TGTGCCACCGGGACTAGCGGGATTTACGAGCAGTACTTC. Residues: CATGTSGIYEQYF.

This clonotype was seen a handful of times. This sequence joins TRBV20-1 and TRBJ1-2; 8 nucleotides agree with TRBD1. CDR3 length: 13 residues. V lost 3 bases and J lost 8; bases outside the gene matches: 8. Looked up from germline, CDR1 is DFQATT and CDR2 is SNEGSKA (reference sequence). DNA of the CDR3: TGCAGTGCTAGCCGTTCAGGGGGCAGGGGCTACACCTTC. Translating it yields CSASRSGGRGYTF.

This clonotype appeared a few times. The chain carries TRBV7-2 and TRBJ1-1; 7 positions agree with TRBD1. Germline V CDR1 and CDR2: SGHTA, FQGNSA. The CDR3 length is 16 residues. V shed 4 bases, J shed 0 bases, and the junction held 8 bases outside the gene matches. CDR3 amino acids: CASSSPPGQLNTEAFF. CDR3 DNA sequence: TGTGCCAGCAGCTCCCCTCCGGGACAGCTGAACACTGAAGCTTTCTTT.

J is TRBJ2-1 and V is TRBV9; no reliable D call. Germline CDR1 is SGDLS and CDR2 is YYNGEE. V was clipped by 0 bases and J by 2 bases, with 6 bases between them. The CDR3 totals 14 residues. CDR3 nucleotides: TGTGCCAGCAGCGTAGCCCCGGCCTACAATGAGCAGTTCTTC. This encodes CASSVAPAYNEQFF.

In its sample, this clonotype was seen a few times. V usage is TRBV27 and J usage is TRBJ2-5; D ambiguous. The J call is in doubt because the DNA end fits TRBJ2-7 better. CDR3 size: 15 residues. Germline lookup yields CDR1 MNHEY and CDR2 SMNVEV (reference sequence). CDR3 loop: CASSFRLLSTYEQYF. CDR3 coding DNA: TGTGCCAGCAGTTTTAGACTGTTAAGTACGTACGAGCAGTACTTC.

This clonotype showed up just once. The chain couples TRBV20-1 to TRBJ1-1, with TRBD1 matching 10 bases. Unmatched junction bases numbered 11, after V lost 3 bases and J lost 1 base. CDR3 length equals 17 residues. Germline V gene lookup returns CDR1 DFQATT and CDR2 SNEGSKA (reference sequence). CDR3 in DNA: TGCAGTGCTAGGATCCCGGGACAGGGGCTCAAGAACACTGAAGCTTTCTTT. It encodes CSARIPGQGLKNTEAFF.

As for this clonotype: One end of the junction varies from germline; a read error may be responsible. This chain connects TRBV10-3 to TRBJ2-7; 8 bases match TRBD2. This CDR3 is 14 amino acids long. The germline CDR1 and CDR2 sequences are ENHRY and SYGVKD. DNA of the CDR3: TGTGCCACCAGTGGAGCGGGGGACTCCTACGAGCAGTACTTC. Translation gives CATSGAGDSYEQYF.

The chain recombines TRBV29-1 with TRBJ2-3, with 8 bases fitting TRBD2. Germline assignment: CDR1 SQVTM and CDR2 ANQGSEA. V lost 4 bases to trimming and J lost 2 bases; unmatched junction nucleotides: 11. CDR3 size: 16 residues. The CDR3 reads CSVAHGLAGPTDTQYF. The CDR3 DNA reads TGCAGCGTTGCTCATGGCTTAGCGGGACCCACAGATACGCAGTATTTT.

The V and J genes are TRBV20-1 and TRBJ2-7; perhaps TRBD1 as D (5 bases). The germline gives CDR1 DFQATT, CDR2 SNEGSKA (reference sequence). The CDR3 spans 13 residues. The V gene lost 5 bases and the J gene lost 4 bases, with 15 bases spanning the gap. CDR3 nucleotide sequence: TGCAGTGCTCGCGAGACAGCCGCTTACGAGCAGTACTTC. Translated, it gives CSARETAAYEQYF.